The rows below give T cell receptor beta chains drawn from one sample of a study of T cells expressing NK-cell markers. TCRdb re-called the 5' RACE reads; one entry per CDR3 protein, DNA not given. This sample contains about 450,000 distinct CDR3 sequences. The sample was blood T cells: a sorted CD56 or NKG2C T cell subset, CD4+ or CD8+ T cells, or bulk PBMC T cells (not recorded which). All receptors derive from a woman between 18 and 75 years old in good health. CDR3s include the opening cysteine and the closing phenylalanine or tryptophan. Each record gives: J gene, V gene, CDR3 protein.

J: TRBJ1-1; V: TRBV14; CDR3: CASSQNRGRTEAFF
J: TRBJ2-1; V: TRBV20-1; CDR3: CSASSGSGQFF
J: TRBJ2-7; V: TRBV29-1; CDR3: CSVGTGGSEQYF
J: TRBJ1-5; V: TRBV6-5; CDR3: CASSYPEDRGLSNQPQHF
J: TRBJ1-5; V: TRBV6-1; CDR3: CASSQARRWPQHF
J: TRBJ2-3; V: TRBV10-1; CDR3: CASRSGTGTQYF
J: TRBJ2-1; V: TRBV9; CDR3: CASSPLPPGNEQFF
J: TRBJ2-3; V: TRBV20-1; CDR3: CSAETSGRRTDTQYF
J: TRBJ2-5; V: TRBV11-2; CDR3: CASSLVSGVEETQYF
J: TRBJ1-3; V: TRBV13; CDR3: CASSSWGQGAGNTIYF
J: TRBJ1-1; V: TRBV6-1; CDR3: CASSEVGNTEAFF
J: TRBJ2-6; V: TRBV20-1; CDR3: CSASPPSGQAISGANVLTF
J: TRBJ2-1; V: TRBV7-9; CDR3: CASSFSGAHEQFF
J: TRBJ1-2; V: TRBV6-1; CDR3: CASTNKASLRTNYGYTF
J: TRBJ2-5; V: TRBV9; CDR3: CASSVNGWGGPLQETQYF
J: TRBJ2-1; V: TRBV3-1; CDR3: CASSQPGLAGSYNEQFF
J: TRBJ1-5; V: TRBV20-1; CDR3: CSARNLRDRGWEPQHF
J: TRBJ1-2; V: TRBV29-1; CDR3: CSLGTLGGYTF
J: TRBJ2-7; V: TRBV4-3; CDR3: CASSQDGTGYEQYF
J: TRBJ1-3; V: TRBV6-5; CDR3: CASSYSGDGNTIYF
J: TRBJ1-2; V: TRBV12-3/TRBV12-4; CDR3: CASSFTHYGYTF
J: TRBJ2-3; V: TRBV9; CDR3: CASSVAGSGDRTDTQYF
J: TRBJ2-1; V: TRBV10-3; CDR3: CAISDRAYNEQFF
J: TRBJ2-1; V: TRBV6-2/TRBV6-3; CDR3: CASSYNPLAALYNEQFF
J: TRBJ2-7; V: TRBV19; CDR3: CASRPAGGAEQYF
J: TRBJ1-1; V: TRBV4-1; CDR3: CASSQVSDYTEAFF
J: TRBJ1-1; V: TRBV15; CDR3: CATSRDVRVGTEAFF
J: TRBJ2-5; V: TRBV20-1; CDR3: CSARGLSRLETQYF
J: TRBJ2-1; V: TRBV5-1; CDR3: CASSPGQDYNEQFF
J: TRBJ1-6; V: TRBV7-2; CDR3: CASSLAPLDRNSPLHF
J: TRBJ2-3; V: TRBV27; CDR3: CASSQLASGGRTDTQYF
J: TRBJ2-7; V: TRBV20-1; CDR3: CSAPPGQGAEQYF
J: TRBJ2-7; V: TRBV6-1; CDR3: CASSEMGVYEQYF
J: TRBJ2-3; V: TRBV15; CDR3: CATSQADTQYF
J: TRBJ2-3; V: TRBV27; CDR3: CASSLGGPGDTQYF
J: TRBJ2-3; V: TRBV11-2; CDR3: CASSSLLPSTDTQYF
J: TRBJ2-1; V: TRBV7-9; CDR3: CASSPIGGGKTYEQFF
J: TRBJ2-2; V: TRBV20-1; CDR3: CSASLRGSRTGELFF
J: TRBJ2-3; V: TRBV7-2; CDR3: CASSYWGSEADTQYF
J: TRBJ2-4; V: TRBV19; CDR3: CASLNMNIQYF
J: TRBJ1-1; V: TRBV4-1; CDR3: CASSVRRGAPTEAFF
J: TRBJ2-1; V: TRBV7-2; CDR3: CASSPSRLAGGNEQFF
J: TRBJ1-2; V: TRBV20-1; CDR3: CSAKGSQRDYYGYTF
J: TRBJ2-3; V: TRBV18; CDR3: CASSPQTDTQYF
J: TRBJ1-2; V: TRBV12-3/TRBV12-4; CDR3: CASRMTGPNYGYTF
J: TRBJ1-4; V: TRBV9; CDR3: CASSGTGTGYEKLFF
J: TRBJ1-1; V: TRBV27; CDR3: CASRRWNTEAFF
J: TRBJ1-2; V: TRBV5-1; CDR3: CASSAGLSNYGYTF